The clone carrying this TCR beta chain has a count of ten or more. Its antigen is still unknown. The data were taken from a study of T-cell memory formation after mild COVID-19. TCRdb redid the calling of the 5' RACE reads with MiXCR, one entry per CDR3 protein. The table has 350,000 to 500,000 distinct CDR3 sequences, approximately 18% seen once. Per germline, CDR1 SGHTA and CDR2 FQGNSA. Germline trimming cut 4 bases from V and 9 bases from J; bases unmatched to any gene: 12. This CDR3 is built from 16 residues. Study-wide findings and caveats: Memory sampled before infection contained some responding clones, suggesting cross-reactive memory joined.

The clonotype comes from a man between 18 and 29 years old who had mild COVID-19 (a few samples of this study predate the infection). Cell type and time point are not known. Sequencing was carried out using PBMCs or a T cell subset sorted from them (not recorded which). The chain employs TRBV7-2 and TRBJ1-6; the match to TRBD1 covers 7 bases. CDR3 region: CASSSSPGAGGSPLHF. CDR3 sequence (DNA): TGTGCCAGCAGCTCCTCGCCGGGGGCAGGGGGTTCACCCCTCCACTTT.